This T cell receptor beta chain was recorded in a study of shared clonotypes between healthy human individuals. Across the study: A donor's plate count was three for CD4 naive and three for CD4 memory; CD8 naive had two and CD8 memory one. Overall study results and limits: Rarefaction curves obtained for sorted subsets showed sequencing incomplete despite large depth. Larger estimated richness was generally seen in naive subsets than in memory subsets.

The DNA input per sorted-subset replicate PCR was about 0.2 ug, corresponding to some 30,000 T cell genomes. This table comes from immunoSEQ multiplex PCR, and its TCRdb copy is limited to in-frame clones, with some not included. Among roughly 1.5 million clones listed, 95% to 99% were seen once. This clone was seen once. What it recognizes is unknown. Germline CDR1 MNHEY, CDR2 SMNVEV (reference sequence). The J segment lost 3 bases and the V segment lost 5 bases, leaving 10 bases of the junction unmatched. CDR3 length equals 15 residues. The V and J genes are TRBV27 and TRBJ2-7; 7 positions match TRBD2. Sequencing was done on a sample of naive CD4+ T cells sorted from blood. Indicated subset: CD45RA+ positively selected. The origin of this receptor is a man aged 30 to 39 in good health. The CDR3 sequence: CASSPYLAGVYEQYF. The CDR3 nucleotides are TGTGCCAGCAGTCCGTACTTGGCGGGGGTCTACGAGCAGTACTTC.